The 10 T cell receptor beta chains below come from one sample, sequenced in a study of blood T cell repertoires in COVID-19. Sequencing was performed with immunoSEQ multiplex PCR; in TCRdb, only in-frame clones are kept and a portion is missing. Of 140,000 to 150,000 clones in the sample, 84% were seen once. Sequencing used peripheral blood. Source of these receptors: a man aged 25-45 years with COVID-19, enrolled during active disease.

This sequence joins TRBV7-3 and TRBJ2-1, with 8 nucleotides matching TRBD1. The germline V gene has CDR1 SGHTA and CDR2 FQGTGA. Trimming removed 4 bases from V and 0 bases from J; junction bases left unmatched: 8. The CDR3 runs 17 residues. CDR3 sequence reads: CASSSPGGDLSYNEQFF. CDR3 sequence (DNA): TGTGCCAGCAGCTCCCCAGGGGGCGATCTCTCCTACAATGAGCAGTTCTTC.

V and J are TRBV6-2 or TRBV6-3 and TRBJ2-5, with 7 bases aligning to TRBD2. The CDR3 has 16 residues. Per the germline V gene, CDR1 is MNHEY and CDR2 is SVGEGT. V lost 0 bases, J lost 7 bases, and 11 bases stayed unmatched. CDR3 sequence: CASSYSTAGEAATQYF. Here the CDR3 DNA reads TGTGCCAGCAGTTACTCGACGGCGGGAGAGGCTGCGACCCAGTACTTC.

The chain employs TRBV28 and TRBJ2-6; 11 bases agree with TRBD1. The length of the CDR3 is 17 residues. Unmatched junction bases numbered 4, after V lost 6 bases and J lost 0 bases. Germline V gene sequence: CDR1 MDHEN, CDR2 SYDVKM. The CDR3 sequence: CASSPGQGVSGANVLTF. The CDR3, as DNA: TGTGCCAGCAGCCCGGGACAGGGGGTCTCTGGGGCCAACGTCCTGACTTTC.

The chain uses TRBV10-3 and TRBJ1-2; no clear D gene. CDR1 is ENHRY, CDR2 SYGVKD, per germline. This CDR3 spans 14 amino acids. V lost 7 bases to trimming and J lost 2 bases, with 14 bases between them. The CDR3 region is CAINPGSRNYGYTF. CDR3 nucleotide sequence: TGTGCCATCAACCCCGGGTCTCGAAACTATGGCTACACCTTC.

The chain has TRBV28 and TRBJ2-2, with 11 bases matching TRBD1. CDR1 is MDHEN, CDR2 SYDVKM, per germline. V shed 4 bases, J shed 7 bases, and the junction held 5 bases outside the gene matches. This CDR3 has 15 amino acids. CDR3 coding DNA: TGTGCCAGCAGTTCTTCCGGGACAGGGGGCGGGGAGCTGTTTTTT. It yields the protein CASSSSGTGGGELFF.

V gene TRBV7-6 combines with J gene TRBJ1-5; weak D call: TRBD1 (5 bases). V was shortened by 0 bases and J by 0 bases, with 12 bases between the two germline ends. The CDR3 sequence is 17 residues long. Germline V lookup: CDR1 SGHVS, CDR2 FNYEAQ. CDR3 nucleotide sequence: TGTGCCAGCAGCTTAGCCCCGCGGGGGAATAGCAATCAGCCCCAGCATTTT. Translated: CASSLAPRGNSNQPQHF.

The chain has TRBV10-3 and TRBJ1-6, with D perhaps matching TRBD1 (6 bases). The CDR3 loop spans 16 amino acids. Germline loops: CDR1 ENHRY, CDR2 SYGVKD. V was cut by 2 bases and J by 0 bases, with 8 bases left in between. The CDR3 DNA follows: TGTGCCATCAGTGAGACAGGGACCTCCTATAATTCACCCCTCCACTTT. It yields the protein CAISETGTSYNSPLHF.

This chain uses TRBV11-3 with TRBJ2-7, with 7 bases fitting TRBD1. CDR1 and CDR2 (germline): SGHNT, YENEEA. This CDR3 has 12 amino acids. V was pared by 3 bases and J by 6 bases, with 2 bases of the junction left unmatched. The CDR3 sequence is CASSLDRSEQYF. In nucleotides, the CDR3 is TGTGCCAGCAGCTTGGACAGGAGCGAGCAGTACTTC.

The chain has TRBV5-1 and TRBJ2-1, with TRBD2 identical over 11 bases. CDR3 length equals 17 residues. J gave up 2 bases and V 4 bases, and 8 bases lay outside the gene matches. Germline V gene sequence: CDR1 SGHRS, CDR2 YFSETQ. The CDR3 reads CASSPGLAGTTYNEQFF. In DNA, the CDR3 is TGCGCCAGCAGCCCTGGACTAGCGGGTACTACCTACAATGAGCAGTTCTTC.

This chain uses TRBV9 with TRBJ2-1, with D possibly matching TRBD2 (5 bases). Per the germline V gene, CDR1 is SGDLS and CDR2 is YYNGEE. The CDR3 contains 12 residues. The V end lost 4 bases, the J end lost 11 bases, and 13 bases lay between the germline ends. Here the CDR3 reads CASSTPGSKQFF. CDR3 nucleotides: TGTGCCAGCAGCACCCCGGGGTCCAAGCAGTTCTTC.